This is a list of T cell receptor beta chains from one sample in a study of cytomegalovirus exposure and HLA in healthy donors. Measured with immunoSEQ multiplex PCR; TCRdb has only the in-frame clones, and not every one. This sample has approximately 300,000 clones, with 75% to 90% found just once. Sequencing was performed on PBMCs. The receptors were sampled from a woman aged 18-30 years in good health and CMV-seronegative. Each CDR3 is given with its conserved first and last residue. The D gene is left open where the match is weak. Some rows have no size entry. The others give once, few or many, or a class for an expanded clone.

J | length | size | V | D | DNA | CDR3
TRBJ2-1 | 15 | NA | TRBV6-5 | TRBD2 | TGTGCCAGCAGTTACGCCGGGGGACTATACAATGAGCAGTTCTTC | CASSYAGGLYNEQFF
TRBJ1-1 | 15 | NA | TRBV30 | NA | TGTGCCTGGAGTATCGCGGGGGCCGGGAACACTGAAGCTTTCTTT | CAWSIAGAGNTEAFF
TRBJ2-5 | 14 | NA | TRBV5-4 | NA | TGTGCCAGCAGCTTGATCGGGGGTGAAGAGACCCAGTACTTC | CASSLIGGEETQYF
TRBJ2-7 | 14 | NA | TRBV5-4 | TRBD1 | TGTGCCAGCAGCTTGGGGGACAGGGGTCGCGAGCAGTACTTC | CASSLGDRGREQYF
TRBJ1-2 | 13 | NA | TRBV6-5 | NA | TGTGCCAGCAGTCCCGGGAGAGGGTATGGCTACACCTTC | CASSPGRGYGYTF
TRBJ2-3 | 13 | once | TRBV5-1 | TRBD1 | TGCGCCAGCAGTAGGACAGGGACAGATACGCAGTATTTT | CASSRTGTDTQYF
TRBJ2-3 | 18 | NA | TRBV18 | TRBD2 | TGTGCCAGCTCACTAAAATCGGCGAGTAGCGGGTTCACAGATACGCAGTATTTT | CASSLKSASSGFTDTQYF
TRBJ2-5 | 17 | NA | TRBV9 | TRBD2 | TGTGCCAGCAGCGCAACAACTAGCGGGAGGTTTTCAGAGACCCAGTACTTC | CASSATTSGRFSETQYF
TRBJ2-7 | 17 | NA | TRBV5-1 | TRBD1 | TGCGCCAGCAGCGCCCCCCGGGACAGGGGCTTCTCCTACGAGCAGTACTTC | CASSAPRDRGFSYEQYF
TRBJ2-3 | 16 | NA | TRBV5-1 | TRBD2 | TGCGCCAGCAGCTTGGTCACTAGCGGGACAACAGATACGCAGTATTTT | CASSLVTSGTTDTQYF